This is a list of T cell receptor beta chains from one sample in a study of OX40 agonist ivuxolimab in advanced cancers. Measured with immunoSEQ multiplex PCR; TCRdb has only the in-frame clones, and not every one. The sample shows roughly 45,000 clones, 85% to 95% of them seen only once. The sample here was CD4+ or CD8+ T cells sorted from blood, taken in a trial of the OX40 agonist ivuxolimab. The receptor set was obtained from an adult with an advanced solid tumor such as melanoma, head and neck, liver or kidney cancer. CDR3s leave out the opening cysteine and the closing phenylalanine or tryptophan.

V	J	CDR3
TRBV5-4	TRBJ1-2	ASSPDRGINYGYT
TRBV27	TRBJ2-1	ASRKGQGALEQF
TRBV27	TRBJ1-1	ASSLGWTGRSTEAF
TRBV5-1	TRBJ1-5	ASRGAHNQPQH
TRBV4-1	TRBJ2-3	ASSIQPGLAGGPTDTQY
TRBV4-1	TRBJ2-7	ASSQVTGRGPYEQY
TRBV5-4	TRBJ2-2	ASSLDRGDTGELF
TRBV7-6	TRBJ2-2	ASSVGVRTGGRAGELF
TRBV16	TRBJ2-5	ASTPRRGRETQY
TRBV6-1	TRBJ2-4	ASSSDRALQY
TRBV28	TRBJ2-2	ASLGGILNTGELF